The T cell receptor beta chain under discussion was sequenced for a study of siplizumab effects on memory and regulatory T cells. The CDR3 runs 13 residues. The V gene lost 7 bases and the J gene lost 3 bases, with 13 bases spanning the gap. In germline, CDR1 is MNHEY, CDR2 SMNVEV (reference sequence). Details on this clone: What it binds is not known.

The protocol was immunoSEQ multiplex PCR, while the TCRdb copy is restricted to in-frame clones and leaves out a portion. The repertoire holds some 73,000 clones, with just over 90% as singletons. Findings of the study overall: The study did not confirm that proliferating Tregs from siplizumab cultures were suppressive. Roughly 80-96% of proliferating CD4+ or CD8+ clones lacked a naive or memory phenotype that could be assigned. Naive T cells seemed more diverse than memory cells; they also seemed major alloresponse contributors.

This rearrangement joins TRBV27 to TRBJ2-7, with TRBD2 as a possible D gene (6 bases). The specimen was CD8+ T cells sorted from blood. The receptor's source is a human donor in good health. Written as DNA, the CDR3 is TGTGCCAGCAAGAGAACGGGGGACTACGAGCAGTACTTC. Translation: CASKRTGDYEQYF.